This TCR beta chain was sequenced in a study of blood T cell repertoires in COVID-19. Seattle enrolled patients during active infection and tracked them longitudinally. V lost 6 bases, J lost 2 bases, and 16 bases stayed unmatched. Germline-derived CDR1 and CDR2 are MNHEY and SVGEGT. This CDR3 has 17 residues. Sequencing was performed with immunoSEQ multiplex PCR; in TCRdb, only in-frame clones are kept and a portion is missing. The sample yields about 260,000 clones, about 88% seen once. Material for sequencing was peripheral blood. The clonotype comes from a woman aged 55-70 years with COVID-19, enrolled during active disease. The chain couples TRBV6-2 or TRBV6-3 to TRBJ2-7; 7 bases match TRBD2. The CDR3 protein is CASSPFRRAGVAYEQYF. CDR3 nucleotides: TGTGCCAGCAGCCCCTTCCGGAGGGCGGGAGTTGCCTACGAGCAGTACTTC.